The rows below give T cell receptor beta chains drawn from one sample of a study of shared clonotypes between healthy human individuals. The data were produced by immunoSEQ multiplex PCR, yet TCRdb's version contains in-frame clones alone and is incomplete. The data contain approximately 740,000 clones, around 92% of them seen just once; the ten biggest clones take up 20% to 30%. The sample comprised naive CD8+ T cells sorted from blood. Receptors were obtained from a man aged 25-45 years in good health. Both conserved end residues are part of each CDR3. Each record gives: V gene, D gene, clone size, J gene, CDR3 protein, CDR3 DNA. The D gene is left open where the match is weak. Not all rows give a size; the values are once, few, many and, for expanded clones, a class.

v_call: TRBV18
d_call: TRBD1
clone_size: -
j_call: TRBJ1-5
cdr3_aa: CASSPDRERIQPQHF
cdr3_nt: TGTGCCAGCTCACCGGACAGGGAAAGAATTCAGCCCCAGCATTTT

v_call: TRBV29-1
d_call: TRBD1
clone_size: -
j_call: TRBJ1-1
cdr3_aa: CSVEARGQVVLEAFF
cdr3_nt: TGCAGCGTTGAAGCCAGGGGGCAAGTGGTACTGGAAGCTTTCTTT

v_call: TRBV27
d_call: TRBD1
clone_size: -
j_call: TRBJ2-1
cdr3_aa: CASSWTGAYEQFF
cdr3_nt: TGTGCCAGCAGTTGGACAGGGGCGTATGAGCAGTTCTTC

v_call: TRBV29-1
d_call: -
clone_size: -
j_call: TRBJ2-2
cdr3_aa: CSVGLANTGELFF
cdr3_nt: TGCAGCGTTGGGCTCGCGAACACCGGGGAGCTGTTTTTT

v_call: TRBV11-2
d_call: -
clone_size: -
j_call: TRBJ2-2
cdr3_aa: CASSYLDERTGELFF
cdr3_nt: TGTGCCAGCAGCTACCTGGACGAGCGTACCGGGGAGCTGTTTTTT

v_call: TRBV27
d_call: -
clone_size: -
j_call: TRBJ1-5
cdr3_aa: CASSLVPGRNQPQHF
cdr3_nt: TGTGCCAGCAGTTTAGTTCCCGGTCGCAATCAGCCCCAGCATTTT

v_call: TRBV19
d_call: -
clone_size: -
j_call: TRBJ1-5
cdr3_aa: CASSMGANQPQHF
cdr3_nt: TGTGCCAGTAGTATGGGGGCGAATCAGCCCCAGCATTTT

v_call: TRBV7-8
d_call: TRBD2
clone_size: -
j_call: TRBJ2-1
cdr3_aa: CASSLGGRVVNEQFF
cdr3_nt: TGTGCCAGCAGCTTAGGAGGGAGGGTTGTCAATGAGCAGTTCTTC

v_call: TRBV7-9
d_call: -
clone_size: few
j_call: TRBJ2-7
cdr3_aa: CASSSGEPEQYF
cdr3_nt: TGTGCCAGCAGCTCGGGGGAGCCCGAGCAGTACTTC

v_call: TRBV15
d_call: -
clone_size: once
j_call: TRBJ1-5
cdr3_aa: CATSRDLGSNQPQHF
cdr3_nt: TGTGCCACCAGCAGAGATCTGGGTAGCAATCAGCCCCAGCATTTT

v_call: TRBV27
d_call: -
clone_size: once
j_call: TRBJ2-6
cdr3_aa: CASRLGVGANVLTF
cdr3_nt: TGTGCCAGCCGATTAGGGGTTGGGGCCAACGTCCTGACTTTC

v_call: TRBV4-1
d_call: -
clone_size: -
j_call: TRBJ2-5
cdr3_aa: CASSQWAGEVTQYF
cdr3_nt: TGCGCCAGCAGCCAGTGGGCCGGAGAGGTGACCCAGTACTTC

v_call: TRBV5-1
d_call: -
clone_size: -
j_call: TRBJ2-5
cdr3_aa: CASSLRVTETQYF
cdr3_nt: TGCGCCAGCAGCTTGCGGGTCACAGAGACCCAGTACTTC

v_call: TRBV5-6
d_call: -
clone_size: -
j_call: TRBJ2-5
cdr3_aa: CASSNGQEETQYF
cdr3_nt: TGTGCCAGCAGCAATGGACAAGAAGAGACCCAGTACTTC

v_call: TRBV10-3
d_call: TRBD2
clone_size: -
j_call: TRBJ2-1
cdr3_aa: CAISPGTSGNNEQFF
cdr3_nt: TGTGCCATCAGCCCCGGGACTAGCGGGAACAATGAGCAGTTCTTC

v_call: TRBV15
d_call: TRBD2
clone_size: -
j_call: TRBJ2-1
cdr3_aa: CATSRGREGRYNEQFF
cdr3_nt: TGTGCCACCAGCAGGGGGCGGGAGGGCCGGTACAATGAGCAGTTCTTC

v_call: TRBV28
d_call: TRBD2
clone_size: -
j_call: TRBJ2-2
cdr3_aa: CASSGAGGTFNTGELFF
cdr3_nt: TGTGCCAGCAGCGGAGCGGGAGGAACTTTTAACACCGGGGAGCTGTTTTTT

v_call: TRBV5-6
d_call: -
clone_size: -
j_call: TRBJ2-7
cdr3_aa: CASSEKAFEQYF
cdr3_nt: TGTGCCAGCAGCGAAAAAGCGTTCGAGCAGTACTTC

v_call: TRBV27
d_call: -
clone_size: -
j_call: TRBJ1-1
cdr3_aa: CASSLWWNTEAFF
cdr3_nt: TGTGCCAGCAGTTTATGGTGGAACACTGAAGCTTTCTTT

v_call: TRBV6-6
d_call: TRBD1
clone_size: -
j_call: TRBJ2-3
cdr3_aa: CASGGDRGYF
cdr3_nt: TGTGCCAGCGGTGGGGACAGGGGGTATTTT

v_call: TRBV7-3
d_call: -
clone_size: -
j_call: TRBJ2-7
cdr3_aa: CASSQGPRSGTEQYF
cdr3_nt: TGTGCCAGCAGCCAGGGGCCGCGGTCAGGGACCGAGCAGTACTTC

v_call: TRBV13
d_call: -
clone_size: -
j_call: TRBJ1-2
cdr3_aa: CASSLRGRGYGYTF
cdr3_nt: TGTGCCAGCAGCTTAAGGGGCCGGGGCTATGGCTACACCTTC

v_call: TRBV7-9
d_call: -
clone_size: -
j_call: TRBJ2-5
cdr3_aa: CASSQARGRGETQYF
cdr3_nt: TGTGCCAGCAGCCAAGCAAGGGGGCGGGGAGAGACCCAGTACTTC

v_call: TRBV6-1
d_call: -
clone_size: -
j_call: TRBJ2-7
cdr3_aa: CASSESGTPYEQYF
cdr3_nt: TGTGCCAGCAGTGAATCCGGGACCCCCTACGAGCAGTACTTC

v_call: TRBV14
d_call: TRBD1
clone_size: -
j_call: TRBJ2-5
cdr3_aa: CASSQVGQGPLQETQYF
cdr3_nt: TGTGCCAGCAGCCAAGTAGGACAGGGCCCTCTCCAAGAGACCCAGTACTTC

v_call: TRBV29-1
d_call: TRBD2
clone_size: -
j_call: TRBJ2-3
cdr3_aa: CSADGGLAILTDTQYF
cdr3_nt: TGCAGCGCCGACGGGGGACTAGCGATACTAACAGATACGCAGTATTTT

v_call: TRBV27
d_call: TRBD2
clone_size: -
j_call: TRBJ2-3
cdr3_aa: CASSTPPGGEDTQYF
cdr3_nt: TGTGCCAGCAGTACGCCCCCGGGAGGCGAAGATACGCAGTATTTT

v_call: TRBV5-6
d_call: -
clone_size: once
j_call: TRBJ2-1
cdr3_aa: CASSLEAGSYNEQFF
cdr3_nt: TGTGCCAGCAGCTTGGAGGCAGGCTCCTACAATGAGCAGTTCTTC

v_call: TRBV27
d_call: -
clone_size: -
j_call: TRBJ2-1
cdr3_aa: CASSGRADEQFF
cdr3_nt: TGTGCCAGCAGTGGGCGCGCGGATGAGCAGTTCTTC

v_call: TRBV2
d_call: -
clone_size: -
j_call: TRBJ2-2
cdr3_aa: CASNLPTVGGELFF
cdr3_nt: TGTGCCAGCAACCTTCCGACCGTTGGCGGGGAGCTGTTTTTT

v_call: TRBV7-8
d_call: TRBD1
clone_size: -
j_call: TRBJ2-7
cdr3_aa: CASSLPRDRGKEDEQYF
cdr3_nt: TGTGCCAGCAGCTTACCTCGGGACAGGGGGAAGGAAGACGAGCAGTACTTC

v_call: TRBV29-1
d_call: TRBD1
clone_size: once
j_call: TRBJ2-5
cdr3_aa: CSVAGTGQETQYF
cdr3_nt: TGCAGCGTGGCGGGGACAGGTCAAGAGACCCAGTACTTC

v_call: TRBV7-9
d_call: TRBD1
clone_size: -
j_call: TRBJ2-3
cdr3_aa: CASSPPSGQGADTQYF
cdr3_nt: TGTGCCAGCAGCCCTCCCTCGGGACAGGGGGCAGATACGCAGTATTTT

v_call: TRBV9
d_call: TRBD1
clone_size: -
j_call: TRBJ2-7
cdr3_aa: CASSRTGRTYEQYF
cdr3_nt: TGTGCCAGCAGTCGGACAGGAAGAACCTACGAGCAGTACTTC

v_call: TRBV7-9
d_call: -
clone_size: -
j_call: TRBJ2-5
cdr3_aa: CASSAWASQETQYF
cdr3_nt: TGTGCCAGCAGCGCATGGGCGAGCCAAGAGACCCAGTACTTC

v_call: TRBV4-1
d_call: -
clone_size: -
j_call: TRBJ1-4
cdr3_aa: CASSQEPAAGEKLFF
cdr3_nt: TGCGCCAGCAGCCAAGAGCCAGCGGCGGGGGAAAAACTGTTTTTT

v_call: TRBV5-4
d_call: TRBD2
clone_size: -
j_call: TRBJ2-7
cdr3_aa: CASSLVGLAGQYEQYF
cdr3_nt: TGTGCCAGCAGCTTGGTTGGACTAGCGGGACAGTATGAGCAGTACTTC

v_call: TRBV7-9
d_call: -
clone_size: -
j_call: TRBJ1-5
cdr3_aa: CASSLAGTADRNQPQHF
cdr3_nt: TGTGCCAGCAGCTTAGCAGGGACGGCGGATAGGAATCAGCCCCAGCATTTT

v_call: TRBV9
d_call: TRBD2
clone_size: once
j_call: TRBJ2-3
cdr3_aa: CASSVGVAGSTDTQYF
cdr3_nt: TGTGCCAGCAGCGTAGGTGTAGCGGGAAGCACAGATACGCAGTATTTT

v_call: TRBV21-1
d_call: -
clone_size: -
j_call: TRBJ1-5
cdr3_aa: CASSKVQLSNQPQHF
cdr3_nt: TGTGCCAGCAGCAAAGTACAACTTAGCAATCAGCCCCAGCATTTT

v_call: TRBV5-4
d_call: -
clone_size: -
j_call: TRBJ2-7
cdr3_aa: CASSFGLTYEQYF
cdr3_nt: TGTGCCAGCAGCTTCGGACTCACCTACGAGCAGTACTTC

v_call: TRBV27
d_call: TRBD1
clone_size: -
j_call: TRBJ2-1
cdr3_aa: CASSSWTGGSYNEQFF
cdr3_nt: TGTGCCAGCAGTTCTTGGACAGGGGGTTCCTACAATGAGCAGTTCTTC

v_call: TRBV19
d_call: -
clone_size: -
j_call: TRBJ1-5
cdr3_aa: CASSISVYSNQPQHF
cdr3_nt: TGTGCCAGTAGTATCTCGGTGTATAGCAATCAGCCCCAGCATTTT

v_call: TRBV27
d_call: -
clone_size: once
j_call: TRBJ1-5
cdr3_aa: CASSLSAGDSNQPQHF
cdr3_nt: TGTGCCAGCAGTTTATCTGCAGGGGACAGCAATCAGCCCCAGCATTTT

v_call: TRBV5-6
d_call: -
clone_size: -
j_call: TRBJ1-5
cdr3_aa: CASSFGVYSNQPQHF
cdr3_nt: TGTGCCAGCAGCTTTGGCGTCTATAGCAATCAGCCCCAGCATTTT

v_call: TRBV29-1
d_call: TRBD1
clone_size: -
j_call: TRBJ2-1
cdr3_aa: CSAPTSGTGDYNEQFF
cdr3_nt: TGCAGCGCTCCCACGTCCGGGACAGGGGACTACAATGAGCAGTTCTTC

v_call: TRBV5-5
d_call: -
clone_size: -
j_call: TRBJ1-2
cdr3_aa: CASSFIGYTF
cdr3_nt: TGTGCCAGCAGCTTTATCGGCTACACCTTC

v_call: TRBV14
d_call: TRBD2
clone_size: -
j_call: TRBJ2-1
cdr3_aa: CASSQEGLAGTNEQFF
cdr3_nt: TGTGCCAGCAGCCAAGAAGGACTAGCGGGTACCAATGAGCAGTTCTTC